These T cell receptor beta chains were read from a single sample in a study of cytomegalovirus exposure and HLA in healthy donors. TCRdb's copy holds only in-frame clones and misses some; the assay was immunoSEQ multiplex PCR. The data show around 170,000 clones, with approximately 88% seen just once and 2% to 3% held by the top ten. What was sequenced was PBMCs. These receptors were obtained from a woman in her forties or fifties in good health and CMV-seropositive. Each CDR3 is given with its conserved first and last residue. The D gene is left open where the match is weak. The size of a clone is reported for some rows only, either as once, few or many, or as a class for expanded clones.

cdr3_aa cdr3_nt d_call clone_size j_call v_call
CATTIRGAFF TGTGCCACCACTATAAGGGGGGCTTTCTTT . . TRBJ1-1 TRBV6-4
CASSKAERVGETQYF TGTGCCAGCAGCAAGGCGGAGAGGGTAGGGGAGACCCAGTACTTC . . TRBJ2-5 TRBV21-1
CASRRTGVGTQYF TGTGCCAGCAGGCGGACAGGGGTCGGGACCCAGTACTTC TRBD1 . TRBJ2-5 TRBV2
CASSPLAGGSSYEQYF TGTGCCAGCTCACCTCTAGCGGGGGGGAGCTCCTACGAGCAGTACTTC TRBD2 . TRBJ2-7 TRBV18
CASLGLAQETQYF TGTGCCAGCTTGGGACTAGCCCAAGAGACCCAGTACTTC TRBD2 . TRBJ2-5 TRBV2
CASSPGTGNYGYTF TGTGCCAGCAGTCCCGGGACAGGGAACTATGGCTACACCTTC TRBD1 few TRBJ1-2 TRBV2
CASSSQTSGGYEQYF TGTGCCAGTAGCTCTCAGACTAGCGGGGGGTACGAGCAGTACTTC TRBD2 few TRBJ2-7 TRBV19
CSVDRMNTEAFF TGCAGCGTTGACAGAATGAACACTGAAGCTTTCTTT . . TRBJ1-1 TRBV29-1
CASSERTGPGELFF TGCGCCAGCAGCGAACGGACAGGGCCCGGGGAGCTGTTTTTT TRBD1 . TRBJ2-2 TRBV5-1
CASTPTPSGGGEELFF TGTGCCAGCACCCCCACCCCTAGCGGGGGGGGCGAGGAGCTGTTTTTT TRBD2 . TRBJ2-2 TRBV11-2
CASMRISDTEAFF TGTGCCAGCATGAGGATTTCGGACACTGAAGCTTTCTTT . . TRBJ1-1 TRBV6-1
CASSTQGTTYEQYF TGTGCCAGCAGTACCCAGGGCACCACCTACGAGCAGTACTTC . few TRBJ2-7 TRBV27
CASSLVPQDFHSGNTIYF TGCGCCAGCAGCTTGGTTCCTCAGGACTTCCACTCTGGAAACACCATATATTTT . . TRBJ1-3 TRBV5-1
CASIGGVDYGYTF TGTGCCAGCATTGGCGGAGTTGACTATGGCTACACCTTC . once TRBJ1-2 TRBV25-1
CASSSTTYEQYF TGTGCCAGCAGCTCAACGACTTACGAGCAGTACTTC . . TRBJ2-7 TRBV7-2
CASTILGGADTGELFF TGTGCCAGCACCATCCTGGGGGGGGCGGACACCGGGGAGCTGTTTTTT . few TRBJ2-2 TRBV7-6
CASSEVRSLSNQPQHF TGTGCCAGCAGTGAAGTCCGCAGTTTGAGCAATCAGCCCCAGCATTTT . . TRBJ1-5 TRBV2
CASSPSPQGTGANVLTF TGTGCCAGCTCACCATCCCCGCAGGGGACTGGGGCCAACGTCCTGACTTTC . . TRBJ2-6 TRBV18
CASSEGWRGSTDTQYF TGCGCCAGCAGTGAGGGTTGGCGGGGGAGCACGGATACGCAGTATTTT TRBD2 . TRBJ2-3 TRBV10-2
CASSLDRAGNTIYF TGCGCCAGCAGCTTGGACAGGGCTGGAAACACCATATATTTT . . TRBJ1-3 TRBV5-1
CATGTSGGRYTDTQYF TGTGCCACTGGGACTAGCGGGGGTCGTTACACAGATACGCAGTATTTT TRBD2 . TRBJ2-3 TRBV5-4
CASSVTETYGYTF TGTGCCAGCAGTGTCACTGAAACCTATGGCTACACCTTC . . TRBJ1-2 TRBV6-1
CASTNREWSRSYGYTF TGTGCCAGCACCAACAGGGAGTGGTCGCGGAGCTATGGCTACACCTTC . once TRBJ1-2 TRBV2
CASSVEGGWNIQYF TGTGCCAGCAGCGTAGAGGGGGGGTGGAACATTCAGTACTTC . . TRBJ2-4 TRBV9
CASSLVHSQETQYF TGTGCCAGCAGCTTGGTGCACAGCCAAGAGACCCAGTACTTC . . TRBJ2-5 TRBV5-4
CADEGTGGYEQYF TGTGCCGATGAGGGGACAGGGGGTTATGAGCAGTACTTC TRBD1 . TRBJ2-7 TRBV6-4
CASRSGQGLKTQYF TGCGCCAGCAGATCAGGACAGGGTTTAAAGACCCAGTACTTC TRBD1 . TRBJ2-5 TRBV5-1
CASSTSGMDNEQFF TGTGCCAGCAGTACTAGCGGAATGGACAATGAGCAGTTCTTC TRBD2 . TRBJ2-1 TRBV6-6
CASSPYSSGNTIYF TGTGCCAGCAGTCCCTATAGCTCTGGAAACACCATATATTTT . . TRBJ1-3 TRBV6-5
CASSQVTRGTEAFF TGCGCCAGCAGCCAAGTCACCAGGGGAACTGAAGCTTTCTTT . few TRBJ1-1 TRBV4-1
CASSYGGVNTEAFF TGTGCCAGCAGTTACGGCGGGGTTAACACTGAAGCTTTCTTT . . TRBJ1-1 TRBV6-5
CASSLRLGGNQPQHF TGTGCCAGCAGCTTGAGACTCGGCGGCAATCAGCCCCAGCATTTT . . TRBJ1-5 TRBV11-2
CAWIRGIDEAFF TGTGCCTGGATCAGGGGCATCGATGAAGCTTTCTTT . . TRBJ1-1 TRBV30
CASRRLGLQKIYEQYF TGTGCCAGCAGGCGCCTGGGACTCCAAAAAATTTACGAGCAGTACTTC . . TRBJ2-7 TRBV7-2
CASSPTTGGVTDTQYF TGTGCCAGTAGCCCAACGACCGGGGGGGTCACAGATACGCAGTATTTT TRBD2 . TRBJ2-3 TRBV19
CASSKTGGNYGYTF TGTGCCAGCAGCAAGACAGGGGGCAACTATGGCTACACCTTC TRBD1 . TRBJ1-2 TRBV28
CASSPALLDYGYTF TGTGCCAGCAGCCCCGCGCTCCTGGACTATGGCTACACCTTC . . TRBJ1-2 TRBV7-8
CASSPGRQKGNYGYTF TGTGCCAGCAGTCCGGGGAGGCAGAAAGGAAACTATGGCTACACCTTC . . TRBJ1-2 TRBV2